A single sample gave rise to the 2 T cell receptor beta chains below, sequenced in a study of T cell changes during pregnancy in multiple sclerosis. Assay: immunoSEQ multiplex PCR; the TCRdb copy retains only in-frame clones and omits some. This table has about 15,000 clones, less than 90% appearing once. The source material was CD8+ T cells from peripheral blood mononuclear cells, sampled in the third trimester of pregnancy. The receptors were gathered from a female donor in good health, enrolled as a control in a pregnancy study.

The chain combines TRBV9 with TRBJ1-4, with D possibly being TRBD1 (5 bases). This CDR3 contains 13 residues. Trimming removed 4 bases from V and 7 bases from J, with 11 bases in between. Looked up from germline, CDR1 is SGDLS and CDR2 is YYNGEE. CDR3 region: CASSPGGGEKLFF. Here the CDR3 DNA reads TGTGCCAGCAGCCCCGGGGGGGGTGAAAAACTGTTTTTT.

As to this clone: Other DNA variants within this sample encode the same CDR3. This chain connects TRBV9 to TRBJ1-1; 9 nucleotides line up with TRBD1. Germline V gene data show CDR1 as SGDLS and CDR2 as YYNGEE. The CDR3 totals 15 residues. The V segment lost 4 bases and the J segment 0 bases; nucleotides outside the gene matches: 4. The CDR3 is CASSPGTGLNTEAFF. CDR3 nucleotide sequence: TGTGCCAGCAGCCCTGGGACAGGGTTGAACACTGAAGCTTTCTTT.